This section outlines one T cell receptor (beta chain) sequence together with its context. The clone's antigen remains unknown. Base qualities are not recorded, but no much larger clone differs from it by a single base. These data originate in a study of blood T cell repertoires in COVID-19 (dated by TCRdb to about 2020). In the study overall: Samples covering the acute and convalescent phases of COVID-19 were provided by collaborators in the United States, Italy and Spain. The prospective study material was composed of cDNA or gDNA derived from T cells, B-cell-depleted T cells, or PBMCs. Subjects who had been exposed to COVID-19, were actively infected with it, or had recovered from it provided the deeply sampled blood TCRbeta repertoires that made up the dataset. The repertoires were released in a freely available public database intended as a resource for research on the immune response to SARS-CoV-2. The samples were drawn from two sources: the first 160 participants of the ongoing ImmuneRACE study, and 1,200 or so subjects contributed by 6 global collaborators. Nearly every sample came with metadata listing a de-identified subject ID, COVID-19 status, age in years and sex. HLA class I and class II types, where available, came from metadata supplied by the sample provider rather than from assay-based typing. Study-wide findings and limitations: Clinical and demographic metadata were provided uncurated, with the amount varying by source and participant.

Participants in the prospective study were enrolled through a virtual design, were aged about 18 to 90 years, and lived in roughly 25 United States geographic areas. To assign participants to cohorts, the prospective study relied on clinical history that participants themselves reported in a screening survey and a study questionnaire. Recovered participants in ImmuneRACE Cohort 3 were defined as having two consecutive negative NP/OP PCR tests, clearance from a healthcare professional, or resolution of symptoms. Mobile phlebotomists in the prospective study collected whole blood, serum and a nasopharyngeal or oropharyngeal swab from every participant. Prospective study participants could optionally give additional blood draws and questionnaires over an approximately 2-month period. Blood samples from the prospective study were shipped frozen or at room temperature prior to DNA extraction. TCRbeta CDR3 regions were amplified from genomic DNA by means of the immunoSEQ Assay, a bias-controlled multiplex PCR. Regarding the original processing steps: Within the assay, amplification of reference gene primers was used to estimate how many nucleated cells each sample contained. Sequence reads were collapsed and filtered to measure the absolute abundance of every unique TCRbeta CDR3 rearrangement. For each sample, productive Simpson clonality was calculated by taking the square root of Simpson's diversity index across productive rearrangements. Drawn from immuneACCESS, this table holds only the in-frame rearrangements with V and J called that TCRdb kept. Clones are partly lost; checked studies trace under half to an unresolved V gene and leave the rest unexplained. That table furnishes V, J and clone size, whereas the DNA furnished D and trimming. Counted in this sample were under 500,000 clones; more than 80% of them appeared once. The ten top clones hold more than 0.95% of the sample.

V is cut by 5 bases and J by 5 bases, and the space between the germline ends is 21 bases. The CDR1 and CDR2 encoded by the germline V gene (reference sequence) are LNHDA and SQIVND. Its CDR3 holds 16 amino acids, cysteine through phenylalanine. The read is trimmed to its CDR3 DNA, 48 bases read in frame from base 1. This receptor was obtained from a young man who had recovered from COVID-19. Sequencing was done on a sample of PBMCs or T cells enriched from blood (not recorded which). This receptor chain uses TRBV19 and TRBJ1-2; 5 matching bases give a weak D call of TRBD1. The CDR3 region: CASSLSDTGRGYGYTF. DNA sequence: TGTGCCAGTAGTCTCTCAGATACAGGACGCGGATATGGCTACACCTTC.